This T cell receptor (beta chain) was identified during a study of CD8+CD57+ T cells in acquired aplastic anemia. V shed 7 bases and J shed 2 bases, with 8 bases lying between them. This CDR3 has 12 residues. In germline, CDR1 is SNHLY, CDR2 FYNNEI. As regards this clonotype: The antigen is not known.

Both TCR beta VDJ combination and CDR3 sequence profiling were carried out. Genomic DNA was the template for this profiling. Each CDR3 protein gets one entry after TCRdb re-called the reads with MiXCR. The data show around 170,000 distinct CDR3 sequences, 60% to 70% seen once. General observations from the study: In common between the patients and the controls were approximately 28 CD8+ CDR3 sequences. With respect to CD8+ Simpson's diversity, patients and controls did not differ significantly.

This chain joins TRBV2 and TRBJ2-5; D gene unclear. The TCR was taken from a human donor in good health. Sequencing input: sorted CD4+, CD8+, or CD8+CD57+ T cells (not recorded which) from PBMCs. The CDR3 nucleotides read TGTGCCAGCACTTGGTCTCAAGAGACCCAGTACTTC. It encodes CASTWSQETQYF.